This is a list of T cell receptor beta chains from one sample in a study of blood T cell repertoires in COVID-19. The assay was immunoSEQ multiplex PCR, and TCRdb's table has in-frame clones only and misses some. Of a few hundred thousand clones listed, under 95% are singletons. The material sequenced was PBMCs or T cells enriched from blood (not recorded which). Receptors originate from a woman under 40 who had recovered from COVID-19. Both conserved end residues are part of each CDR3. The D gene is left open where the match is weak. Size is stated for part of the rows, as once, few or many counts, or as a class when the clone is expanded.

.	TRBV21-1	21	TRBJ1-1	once	CASSNSGDRGTGKAAATEAFF	TGTGCCAGCAGCAACAGCGGGGACAGGGGGACGGGTAAAGCGGCGGCCACTGAAGCTTTCTTT
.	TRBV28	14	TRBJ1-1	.	CASSRGGLNTEAFF	TGTGCCAGCTCACGGGGGGGCCTGAACACTGAAGCTTTCTTT
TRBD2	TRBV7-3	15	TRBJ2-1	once	CASSSLAGSYNEQFF	TGTGCCAGCAGCAGTCTAGCGGGGTCCTACAATGAGCAGTTCTTC
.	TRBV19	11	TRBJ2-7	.	CASSYLYEQYF	TGTGCCAGTAGTTATCTCTACGAGCAGTACTTC
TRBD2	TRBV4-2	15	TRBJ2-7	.	CASSQDASGSTEQYF	TGTGCCAGCAGCCAAGATGCTAGCGGGAGTACCGAGCAGTACTTC
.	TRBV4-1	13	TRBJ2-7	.	CASSQTPEYEQYF	TGCGCCAGCAGCCAAACACCCGAATACGAGCAGTACTTC
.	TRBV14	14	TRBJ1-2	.	CASSQDEGRRGYTF	TGTGCCAGCAGCCAAGATGAGGGAAGACGCGGCTACACCTTC
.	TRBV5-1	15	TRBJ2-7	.	CASSFNPTASYEQYF	TGCGCCAGCAGCTTTAACCCGACAGCATCCTACGAGCAGTACTTC
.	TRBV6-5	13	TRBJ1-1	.	CASTPRRGTEAFF	TGTGCCAGCACCCCCCGGAGGGGAACTGAAGCTTTCTTT
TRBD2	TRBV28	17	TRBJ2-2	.	CASEGLAGGLNTGELFF	TGTGCCAGCGAGGGACTAGCGGGGGGCCTGAACACCGGGGAGCTGTTTTTT
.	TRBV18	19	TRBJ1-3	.	CASSPLVTRGGHSGNTIYF	TGTGCCAGCTCACCACTTGTGACCCGCGGGGGCCATTCTGGAAACACCATATATTTT
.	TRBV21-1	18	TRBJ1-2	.	CASSKKAPPGQAVYGYTF	TGTGCCAGCAGCAAAAAAGCCCCTCCGGGACAGGCGGTGTATGGCTACACCTTC
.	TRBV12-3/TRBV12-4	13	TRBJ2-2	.	CASTSSNTGELFF	TGTGCCAGCACTAGTTCGAACACCGGGGAGCTGTTTTTT
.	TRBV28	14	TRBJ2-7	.	CASSPSTLSYEQYF	TGTGCCAGCAGCCCCTCGACACTTTCCTACGAGCAGTACTTC
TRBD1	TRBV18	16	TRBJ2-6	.	CASSPTGGGGANVLTF	TGTGCCAGCTCACCGACAGGGGGTGGTGGGGCCAACGTCCTGACTTTC
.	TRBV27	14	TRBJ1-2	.	CASRAQGTNYGYTF	TGTGCCAGCAGAGCTCAGGGGACTAACTATGGCTACACCTTC